The clone carrying this TCR beta chain has a handful of counts. Its antigen is undetermined. The conserved closing phenylalanine or tryptophan is absent in this CDR3, likely reflecting a read error. These data originate in a study of immune heterogeneity within non-small cell lung tumors. Regarding the study as a whole: Between individual patients, the high-frequency T-cell receptor beta clonotypes largely differed.

Multiplex PCR (32 V and 13 J primers) was used to amplify the TCR beta CDR3. One entry per CDR3 protein, called by TCRdb with MiXCR from the multiplex PCR reads. The sample consists of more than 5,000 distinct CDR3 sequences, roughly a fifth of them appearing once. This CDR3 is built from 18 residues. J gave up 2 bases and V 2 bases, and 3 bases lay outside the gene matches. Germline V gene sequence: CDR1 MNHEY, CDR2 SMNVEV (reference sequence). The authors used about 600 ng of bulk tumor genomic DNA per sample as template. Multiple widely separated biopsies were taken from each primary tumor at surgery. Their non-small cell lung cancer was newly diagnosed and untreated, and the patients underwent curative surgery.

This rearrangement joins TRBV27 to TRBJ2-1, with 16 bases matching TRBD2. Input material: lung tumor tissue. This TCR was recovered from a female donor with non-small cell lung cancer. CDR3 coding DNA: TGTGCCAGCAGTTTAGGGACTAGCGGGAGGGGGGCCTACAATGAGCAGTTCCTC. This sequence encodes CASSLGTSGRGAYNEQFL.